This T cell receptor beta chain appears in the sequencing data of a study of post-analysis software for immune sequencing data. The study's findings and limits: Strong co-clustering by F measure linked samples that shared a preparation batch. Normalized Chao1 diversity was significantly reduced in patients versus controls. The study found TRBV5-6, TRBV5-1 and TRBV20-1 among five TRBV segments more frequent in patients than controls.

Every TCR beta cDNA library bore unique molecular identifiers. T cells, roughly 0.95 to 10 million of them, yielded 500,000 or so cDNA molecules. TCRdb analysed the PCR reads with MiXCR anew, one entry per CDR3 protein. Among approximately 690,000 distinct CDR3 sequences, approximately 60% were seen once, and the ten largest hold approximately 10%. Trimming stripped 1 base from V and 0 bases from J, with 9 bases between. Looked up from germline, CDR1 is SEHNR and CDR2 is FQNEAQ (reference sequence). The CDR3 is made up of 15 amino acids. This clonotype has more than one count but fewer than ten. What it recognizes is unknown.

Sequenced sample: blood. The TCR originated in a girl aged 2 to 9 with multiple sclerosis. The chain has TRBV7-9 and TRBJ2-5; D is uncertain. The CDR3, as DNA: TGTGCCAGCAGCTTAGTGAGTACCGACCAAGAGACCCAGTACTTC. It encodes CASSLVSTDQETQYF.